This T cell receptor (beta chain) was sequenced during a study of early T cells in non-severe SARS-CoV-2 infection. On the study more broadly: Unsorted whole-blood RNA was sequenced in bulk, leaving chains unpaired. Study outcomes and limitations: VDJdb matches were skewed toward anti-spike CD8 T cell responses.

About this clonotype itself: Its antigen is as yet unknown.

Trimming removed 3 bases from V and 1 base from J, with 8 bases in between. This CDR3 has 14 residues. Germline V lookup: CDR1 KGHSH, CDR2 LQKENI. Individual cDNA molecules carried attached unique molecular identifiers. One entry per CDR3 protein, called by TCRdb with MiXCR from the 5' RACE reads. The repertoire holds 68,000 or so distinct CDR3 sequences, with 12% as singletons. The sequence came from an adult who was a healthcare worker with PCR-confirmed SARS-CoV-2 infection or an uninfected control (not recorded which). Sequenced input: whole blood. This chain connects TRBV18 to TRBJ2-3; maybe TRBD2 (5 bases). In DNA, the CDR3 is TGTGCCAGCTCACCCCGGGGTGGCACAGATACGCAGTATTTT. This sequence encodes CASSPRGGTDTQYF.